This section outlines one T cell receptor beta chain sequence together with its context. The source of the sample is a study of T cell changes during pregnancy in multiple sclerosis. Some clones are missing from TCRdb's copy, which holds only in-frame ones; the method was immunoSEQ multiplex PCR. This table holds around 61,000 clones, approximately 90% found once. The sequence was collected from a female donor in good health, enrolled as a control in a pregnancy study. The sequencing used peripheral blood, collected in the third trimester of pregnancy.

The CDR3 reads CASSSWGGGTEAFF. The CDR3 DNA follows: TGCGCCAGCAGCTCCTGGGGTGGAGGTACTGAAGCTTTCTTT. The chain recombines TRBV5-1 with TRBJ1-1, with D unresolved. Trimming took 3 bases from V and 5 from J, leaving 14 bases between them. Per germline, CDR1 SGHRS and CDR2 YFSETQ. The CDR3 is 14 amino acids.